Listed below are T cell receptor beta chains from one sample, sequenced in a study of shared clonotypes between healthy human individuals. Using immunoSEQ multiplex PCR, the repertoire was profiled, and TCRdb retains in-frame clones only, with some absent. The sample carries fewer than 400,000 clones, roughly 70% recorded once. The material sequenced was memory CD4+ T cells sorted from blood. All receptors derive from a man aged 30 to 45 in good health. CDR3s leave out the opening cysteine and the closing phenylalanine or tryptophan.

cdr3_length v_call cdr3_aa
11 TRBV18 ASSLDYNQPQH
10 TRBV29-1 SVGQGASEAF
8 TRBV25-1 ATSSGEQY
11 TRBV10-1 ASSEGPRNEQF
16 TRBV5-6 ASRPGLAGGHSYNEQF
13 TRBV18 ASSSTGGSSYEQY
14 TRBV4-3 ASSQAAAPSTDTQY
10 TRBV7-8 ASSSRGTEAF
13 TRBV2 ASSEALQVNTEAF
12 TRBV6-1 ASSVDRSTYEQY
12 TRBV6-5 ASSETELGNTIY
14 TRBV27 ASSFREGLVHNEQF
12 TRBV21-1 ASSFAGACYEQY
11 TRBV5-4 ASSPSGPYEQY
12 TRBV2 ASTGGEGQGGQY
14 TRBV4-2 ASSQSPGQLNEKLF
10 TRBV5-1 ASSHLQETQY
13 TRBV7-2 ASTRLAVNTGELF
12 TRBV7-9 ASSFTGWNQPQH
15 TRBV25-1 ASSTPSGTENGNEQF
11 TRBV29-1 GYRAGFRETQY
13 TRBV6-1 ASSEARIGGDTQY
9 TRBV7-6 ASTNQETQY
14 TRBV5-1 ASSQNRGLSYNEQF
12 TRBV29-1 SVVRQGERTEAF
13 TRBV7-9 ASSLSLAERNEQF
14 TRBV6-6 ASISYHRGGSDTQY
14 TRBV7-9 ASSLKVGSQYNEQF
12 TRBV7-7 ASSPTGAGKTQY
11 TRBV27 ASAVWGNTEAF
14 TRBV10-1 ASSESSAGSQETQY
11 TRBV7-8 ASSPQGTYGYT
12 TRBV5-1 ASSRGDGSYEQY
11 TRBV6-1 ASRTTNQDTQY
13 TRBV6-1 ASRLAGGPGETQY
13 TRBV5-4 ASSLLQGWNTEAF
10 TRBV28 ASSSLGTEAF
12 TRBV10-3 AISEFRVGYGYT
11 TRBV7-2 ASSSYRSETQY
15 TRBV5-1 ASSLGLTSGRTDTQY
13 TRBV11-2 ASSLGQLKNTEAF
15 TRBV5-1 ASSPRPWDPRGNEQF
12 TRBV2 ASADWTSTDTQY
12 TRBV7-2 ASSLDVAYYEQY
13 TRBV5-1 ASSLVREGDNEQF
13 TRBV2 ASSEGFATNEKLF
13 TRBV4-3 ASSQEVERNTEAF
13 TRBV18 ASSPRQGELGEQF
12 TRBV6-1 ASKVLGSYNEQF
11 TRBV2 ASRAQGWQPQH
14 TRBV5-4 ASSLAIGAGGHGYT
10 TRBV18 ASSPTRTEAF
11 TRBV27 ASLGGNTGELF
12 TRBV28 ASSFQGRDYGYT
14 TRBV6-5 ASSSLLIHSGNTIY
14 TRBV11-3 ASSLEPGQGGNEQF
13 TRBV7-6 ASSLAADTAYEQY
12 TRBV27 ASSPSRGPYEQY